These T cell receptor beta chains were read from a single sample in a study of blood T cells in healthy people across ages. TCRdb re-called the 5' RACE reads through MiXCR, storing one row per CDR3 protein. This sample has some 1.6 million distinct CDR3 sequences; approximately 32% occur once, and the top ten carry around 10%. What was sequenced was blood. Receptors originate from a woman aged 30 to 39 in good health. Each CDR3 is given with its conserved first and last residue. The D gene is left open where the match is weak. Rows may omit the clone size; those that give it use once, few, many or a size class.

cdr3_nt cdr3_aa cdr3_length j_call clone_size d_call v_call
TGTGCCAGCAGCCGCTATGGGGATGGCTACACCTTC CASSRYGDGYTF 12 TRBJ1-2 NA NA TRBV6-5
TGTGCCAGCAGCTCCTGGGATTCGGGGTCGGCCTACAATGAGCAGTTCTTC CASSSWDSGSAYNEQFF 17 TRBJ2-1 NA NA TRBV4-2
TGTGCCACCAGTGATCCTTCGACAGGGCTCATCTCCTACAATGAGCAGTTCTTC CATSDPSTGLISYNEQFF 18 TRBJ2-1 few TRBD1 TRBV24-1
TGTGCCAGCAAACTAGCGGGGTACTCCTACGAGCAGTACTTC CASKLAGYSYEQYF 14 TRBJ2-7 many TRBD2 TRBV27
TGTGCCGCCGGGAGCGTAGACCGGGAAAGCTCCTACGAGCAGTACTTC CAAGSVDRESSYEQYF 16 TRBJ2-7 NA NA TRBV10-3
TGCAGCGTTTCTTCGCAATTCACAGATACGCAGTATTTT CSVSSQFTDTQYF 13 TRBJ2-3 NA NA TRBV29-1
TGCAGTGCACCCATGCGGGAGGTGCTTGAGCAGTACTTC CSAPMREVLEQYF 13 TRBJ2-7 few TRBD2 TRBV20-1
TGCGCCAGCAGCCAAGAATCTCCTCGGCGGGGGCCGGGTATAGAGACCCAGTACTTC CASSQESPRRGPGIETQYF 19 TRBJ2-5 NA NA TRBV4-1
TGTGCCAGCAGCCCGATCCCCCGGGAGGGGACTGAAGCTTTCTTT CASSPIPREGTEAFF 15 TRBJ1-1 few NA TRBV11-1
TGCAGTGCTAGAGGGCTAGCGGACCTCCCAAGCTCCTACAATGAGCAGTTCTTC CSARGLADLPSSYNEQFF 18 TRBJ2-1 NA TRBD2 TRBV20-1
TGTGCCAACAGCCCGTATCTGCAGGACCAAGAGACCCAGTACTTC CANSPYLQDQETQYF 15 TRBJ2-5 NA NA TRBV7-9
TGTGCCAGCAGGTCGGACAGGCCGCAGGGCTACACCTTC CASRSDRPQGYTF 13 TRBJ1-2 NA TRBD1 TRBV7-9
TGTGCCAGCATGGGAGGGGTGGGCCCTCGTGAAGCTTTCTTT CASMGGVGPREAFF 14 TRBJ1-1 few NA TRBV27
TGTGCCACCGAATCGAATGAGCAGTTCTTC CATESNEQFF 10 TRBJ2-1 NA NA TRBV7-9
TGTGCCATCAGTGATCAGCCGGTGACTAGATTAATCTACGAGCAGTACTTC CAISDQPVTRLIYEQYF 17 TRBJ2-7 NA NA TRBV10-3
TGTGCCAGCAGCGTAGCAGGCGGGGGGGCCCGGGATGAGCAGTTCTTC CASSVAGGGARDEQFF 16 TRBJ2-1 NA TRBD2 TRBV9
TGTGCCAGCAGCTGGGGACTAGCGGGAGGCGAGCAGTACTTC CASSWGLAGGEQYF 14 TRBJ2-7 many TRBD2 TRBV7-2
TGTGCCAGCAGTCCGGGGGGCAGGGGAAACTATGGCTACACCTTC CASSPGGRGNYGYTF 15 TRBJ1-2 few NA TRBV7-2
TGTGCCACTAGGGCCACCGCCTCAGATACGCAGTATTTT CATRATASDTQYF 13 TRBJ2-3 few NA TRBV24-1
TGCGCCAGCAGTGGAACCGGGACGGGGAAGACAGATACGCAGTATTTT CASSGTGTGKTDTQYF 16 TRBJ2-3 NA NA TRBV10-1
TGTGCCAGCACCCAGCGGGGGGAGGTTTACTCCTACGAGCAGTTCTTC CASTQRGEVYSYEQFF 16 TRBJ2-1 NA TRBD2 TRBV6-5
TGTGCCAGCAGCTTAACTTACGGAGAGGGGAATACGCAGTATTTT CASSLTYGEGNTQYF 15 TRBJ2-3 NA NA TRBV7-3
TGTGCCAGCAGCTTAACTTGGGGGGTGGAAGAGACCCGGTACTTC CASSLTWGVEETRYF 15 TRBJ2-7 once NA TRBV7-3
TGCAGTGCTAGATTGAGCTCCTACGAGCAGTACTTC CSARLSSYEQYF 12 TRBJ2-7 few NA TRBV20-1
TGCAGTGCTAGTACAGGGGAGGACAATCAGCCCCAGCATTTT CSASTGEDNQPQHF 14 TRBJ1-5 once TRBD1 TRBV20-1
TGCAGTGCTAGTCGGGAAACACTGGGGAGCAATCAGCCCCAGCATTTT CSASRETLGSNQPQHF 16 TRBJ1-5 many NA TRBV20-1
TGTGCCAACAGTTCATCCTACGAGCAGTACTTC CANSSSYEQYF 11 TRBJ2-7 NA NA TRBV6-5
TGTGCCAGCAGTTTAGGCGGGGGGTACACAGATGCGCAGTATTTT CASSLGGGYTDAQYF 15 TRBJ2-3 NA TRBD2 TRBV12-3/TRBV12-4
TGTGCCAGCAGCTACACTAGCGGGAGAGGGTTCTTC CASSYTSGRGFF 12 TRBJ2-1 NA TRBD2 TRBV6-2/TRBV6-3
TGTGCCAGCAGTTTGAGGGGGGGCCCTCGGGATGGCTACACCTTC CASSLRGGPRDGYTF 15 TRBJ1-2 NA NA TRBV12-3/TRBV12-4
TGCGCCAGCAGCTCGACCGGGACTCCCATTGATGGCTACACCTTC CASSSTGTPIDGYTF 15 TRBJ1-2 NA NA TRBV5-1
TGCGCCAGCAGCCCCAGGGGGGGAGGGCCCAATCAGCCCCAGCATTTT CASSPRGGGPNQPQHF 16 TRBJ1-5 NA TRBD1 TRBV5-1
TGTGCCAGCAGTGCCGTTCCCAGCAAGAACACCGGGGAGCTGTTTTTT CASSAVPSKNTGELFF 16 TRBJ2-2 NA NA TRBV28
TGCAGTGCTAGAGGAGGGATGGGCACTGAAGCTTTCTTT CSARGGMGTEAFF 13 TRBJ1-1 many NA TRBV20-1
TGCAGTGCTAGTATTGGGGGGAATCAGTTCTTC CSASIGGNQFF 11 TRBJ2-1 NA NA TRBV20-1
TGTGCCAGCAGTCCAAATATCTACGAGCAGTACTTC CASSPNIYEQYF 12 TRBJ2-7 few NA TRBV28
TGTGCCAGCAGTTTAAGTAGGAGCACTGAAGCTTTCTTT CASSLSRSTEAFF 13 TRBJ1-1 NA NA TRBV27
TGCGCCAGCAGCCAAGGATGGGGGAATACAGGGGTCCTTGGCTACACCTTC CASSQGWGNTGVLGYTF 17 TRBJ1-2 many TRBD1 TRBV4-1
TGCAGTGCTGAAGCCGGGACTAGCGGCGAGCAGTACTTC CSAEAGTSGEQYF 13 TRBJ2-7 NA TRBD2 TRBV20-1
TGTGCCAGCAGCCAAGATCCGGGACTAGCTCTATACAATGAGCAGTTCTTC CASSQDPGLALYNEQFF 17 TRBJ2-1 NA TRBD2 TRBV4-2
TGCAGTGCTACTGGGGGGGGTATGTATGAGCAGTTCTTC CSATGGGMYEQFF 13 TRBJ2-1 NA TRBD2 TRBV20-1
TGTGCCAGCACGACTAGCGGGAGGGGTAATGAGCAGTTCTTC CASTTSGRGNEQFF 14 TRBJ2-1 few TRBD2 TRBV2
TGTGCCAGCTCCCAAAATAGCGGGGAGTTATACAATGAGCAGTTCTTC CASSQNSGELYNEQFF 16 TRBJ2-1 once TRBD2 TRBV18
TGTGCCAGCAGTTCCAGACTAGCGGGATCCACCCGGGAGACCCAGTACTTC CASSSRLAGSTRETQYF 17 TRBJ2-5 few TRBD2 TRBV12-3/TRBV12-4
TGCGCCAGCAAATTAGGACAGGGGCCCCGAGTGGGACCTGAAGCTTTCTTT CASKLGQGPRVGPEAFF 17 TRBJ1-1 few TRBD1 TRBV5-1
TGTGCCAGCAGCCAATGGGGGGACAGGGGATACGATGAGCAGTTCTTC CASSQWGDRGYDEQFF 16 TRBJ2-1 NA TRBD1 TRBV3-1
TGTGCCAGCAGCCATGAGGGCAGGGATGGCTACACCTTC CASSHEGRDGYTF 13 TRBJ1-2 many NA TRBV13
TGTGCCAGCAGGGGATCGGGAGGGTTCTACAATGAGCAGTTCTTC CASRGSGGFYNEQFF 15 TRBJ2-1 few TRBD2 TRBV2
TGTGCCAGCAGCTTAGCGGGATCCTGGTTATGGACCTACGAGCAGTACTTC CASSLAGSWLWTYEQYF 17 TRBJ2-7 few NA TRBV7-2
TGTGCCAGCAGCCAGGGGGCGAAGGTCAATTCACCCCTCCACTTT CASSQGAKVNSPLHF 15 TRBJ1-6 NA NA TRBV3-1